Given below is one TCR beta chain in context. This record belongs to a study of blood T cell repertoires in COVID-19. Study background: Collection of acute and convalescent COVID-19 samples took place in the United States, Italy and Spain. T cells, B-cell-depleted T cells, or PBMCs supplied cDNA or gDNA.

Data came from immunoSEQ multiplex PCR; TCRdb stores just in-frame clones and leaves some out. Among fewer than 350,000 clones listed, roughly 79% were seen once. The CDR3 has 14 residues. Germline V gives CDR1 ENHRY, CDR2 SYGVKD. The V and J ends lost 4 bases and 5 bases, in that order; junction bases with no gene match: 4. The chain uses TRBV10-3 and TRBJ2-2; the match to TRBD2 covers 7 bases. The specimen sequenced was peripheral blood. This sequence originates from a woman aged 60-70 years with active or convalescent COVID-19. CDR3 coding DNA: TGTGCCATCAGTGGAAGGGAGGGAACCGGGGAGCTGTTTTTT. This sequence encodes CAISGREGTGELFF.